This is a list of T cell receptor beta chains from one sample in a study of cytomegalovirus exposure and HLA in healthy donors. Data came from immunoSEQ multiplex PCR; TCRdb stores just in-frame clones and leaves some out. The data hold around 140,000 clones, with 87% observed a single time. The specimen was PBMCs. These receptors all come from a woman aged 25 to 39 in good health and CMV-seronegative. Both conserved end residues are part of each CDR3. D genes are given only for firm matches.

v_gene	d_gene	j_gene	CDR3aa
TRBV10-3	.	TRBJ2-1	CAISGTISDRAYNEQFF
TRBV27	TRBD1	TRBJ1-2	CASSSRTQGQGYGYTF
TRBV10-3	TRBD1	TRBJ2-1	CAIRLSRDSNNEQFF
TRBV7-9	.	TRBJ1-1	CASRDKLGQMNTEAFF
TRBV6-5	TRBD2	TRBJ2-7	CASSYTRLAGFYEQYF
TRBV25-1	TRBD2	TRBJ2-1	CASSEGGSGRPYNEQFF
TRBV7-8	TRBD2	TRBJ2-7	CASSYGLATTYEQYF
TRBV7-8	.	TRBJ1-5	CASTVRGNQPQHF
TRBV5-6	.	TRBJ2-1	CASSFTGNEQFF
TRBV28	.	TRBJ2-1	CASSLTGTYNEQFF
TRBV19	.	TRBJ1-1	CATESRGANTEAFF
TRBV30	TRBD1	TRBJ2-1	CAWTPPVGRGNEQFF
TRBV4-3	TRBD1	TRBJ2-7	CASSQASQGASEQYF
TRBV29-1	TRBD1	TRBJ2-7	CSVATGSYEQYF
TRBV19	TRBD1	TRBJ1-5	CASSTGDRGWNQPQHF
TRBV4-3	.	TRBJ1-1	CASSQDLGPGTEAFF
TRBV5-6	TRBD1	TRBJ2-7	CASSRDRVYEQYF
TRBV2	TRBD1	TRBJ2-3	CASSYRDRLSTDTQYF
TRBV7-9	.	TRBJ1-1	CASSLAVGQNTEAFF
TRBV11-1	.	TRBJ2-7	CASSLDEYSYEQYF
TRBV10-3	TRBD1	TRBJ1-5	CAISPDRGVGSNQPQHF
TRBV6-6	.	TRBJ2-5	CASTDSGGTQYF
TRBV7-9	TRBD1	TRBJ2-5	CASSYRTGRIQYF
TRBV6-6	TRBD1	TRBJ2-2	CASNRGPNTGELFF
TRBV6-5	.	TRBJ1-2	CASSYSAGAGYGYTF
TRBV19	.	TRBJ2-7	CATPGGPISYEQYF
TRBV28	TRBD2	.	CASRQTSGRMYEQYF
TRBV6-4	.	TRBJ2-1	CASNPTPGSYNEQFF
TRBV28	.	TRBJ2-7	CASSPLSWGQDEQYF
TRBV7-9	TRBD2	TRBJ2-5	CASSPALAAKETQYF
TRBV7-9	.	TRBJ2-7	CASSLGDIIDLSYEQYF
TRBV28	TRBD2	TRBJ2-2	CASSLWREGDTGELFF
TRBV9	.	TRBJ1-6	CASSVSPRSDLHF
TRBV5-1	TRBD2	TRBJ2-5	CASSLVAAGGQETQYF
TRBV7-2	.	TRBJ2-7	CASSLQGTEQYF
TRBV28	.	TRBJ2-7	CATKRDEQYF
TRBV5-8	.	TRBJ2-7	CASSLGAGDTYEQYF
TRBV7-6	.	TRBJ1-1	CASSLGAGAGNLMNTEAFF
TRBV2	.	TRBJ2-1	CASTAGVGYNEQFF
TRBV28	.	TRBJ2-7	CASSPGTAPDEQYF
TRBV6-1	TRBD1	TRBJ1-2	CASRDDRGHGYGYTF
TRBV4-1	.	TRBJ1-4	CASSQAVNEKLFF
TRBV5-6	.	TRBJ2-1	CASSPVQYNEQFF
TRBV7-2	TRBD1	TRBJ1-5	CASSSGGIFNQPQHF
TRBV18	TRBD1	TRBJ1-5	CASSPGQGTHQPQHF
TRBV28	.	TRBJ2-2	CASSQPSLGVGELFF
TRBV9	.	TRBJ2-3	CASSVVGGYTDTQYF
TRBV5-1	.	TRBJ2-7	CASSPYSANEQYF
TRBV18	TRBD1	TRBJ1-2	CASSPGQAYGYTF
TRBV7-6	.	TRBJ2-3	CASSPLGIGDTQYF
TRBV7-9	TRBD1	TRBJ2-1	CASSFWTTGAYNEQFF
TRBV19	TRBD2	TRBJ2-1	CATRGRARSYNEQFF
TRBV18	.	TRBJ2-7	CASSPRPSDEQYF
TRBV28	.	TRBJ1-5	CAFSGAGEGSPQHF
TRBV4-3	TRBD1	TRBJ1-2	CASSQTSGQGYNYGYTF
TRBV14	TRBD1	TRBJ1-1	CASSSQGGTEAFF
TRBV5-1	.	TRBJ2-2	CASRGSAGNTGELFF
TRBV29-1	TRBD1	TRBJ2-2	CSVYIPRFSRTGSTGELFF
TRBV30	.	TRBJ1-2	CAWDRQGYYGYTF